The 30 T cell receptor beta chains below all came from one sample that was sequenced in a study of cytomegalovirus exposure and HLA in healthy donors. The PCR contained 60 Vbeta and 13 Jbeta primers. Repertoires were generated with immunoSEQ multiplex PCR, while TCRdb's copy carries only in-frame clones and drops some. The sample records about 160,000 clones, approximately 80% being singletons. Sequenced sample: PBMCs. Every receptor here comes from a male donor in good health and CMV-seropositive.

The chain couples TRBV5-1 to TRBJ1-5; D not resolved. Germline V gene data show CDR1 as SGHRS and CDR2 as YFSETQ. V was shortened by 3 bases and J by 9 bases, with 13 bases between the two germline ends. The CDR3 loop spans 13 amino acids. The chain's CDR3 is CASSSDGLGPQHF. DNA for the CDR3: TGCGCCAGCAGCTCGGATGGACTCGGGCCCCAGCATTTT.

The chain recombines TRBV28 with TRBJ2-7; D is possibly TRBD2 (5 bases). V was cut by 2 bases and J by 0 bases, with 11 bases left in between. Germline V lookup: CDR1 MDHEN, CDR2 SYDVKM. The CDR3 is made up of 15 amino acids. The CDR3 here is CASSLEGYASYEQYF. The CDR3 region has the DNA TGTGCCAGCAGTTTAGAGGGCTATGCCTCCTACGAGCAGTACTTC. The full variable domain, its missing parts supplied by reference TRBV28 and TRBJ2-7, is DVKVTQSSRYLVKRTGEKVFLECVQDMDHENMFWYRQDPGLGLRLIYFSYDVKMKEKGDIPEGYSVSREKKERFSLILESASTNQTSMYLCASSLEGYASYEQYFGPGTRLTVT.

The genes are TRBV14 and TRBJ1-1, with D uncertain. V lost 2 bases and J 1 base, leaving 5 bases between the germline ends. Germline assignment: CDR1 SGHDN and CDR2 FVKESK. The CDR3 has 13 amino acids. CDR3 region: CASSQTRNTEAFF. For the CDR3, the DNA is TGTGCCAGCAGCCAAACGAGGAACACTGAAGCTTTCTTT.

This chain uses TRBV2 with TRBJ2-4, with a tentative D call TRBD2 (5 bases). Trimming shortened V by 8 bases and J by 0 bases, and 14 bases separated the two germline ends. CDR3 length: 15 amino acids. The germline gives CDR1 SNHLY, CDR2 FYNNEI. This CDR3 reads CASESRELAKNIQYF. The CDR3 nucleotides read TGTGCCAGCGAATCGAGGGAGCTAGCCAAAAACATTCAGTACTTC.

The chain is built from TRBV11-2 and TRBJ1-1; D may be TRBD1 (6 bases). The V and J ends lost 5 bases and 10 bases respectively, with 20 bases between them. Per germline, CDR1 SGHAT and CDR2 FQNNGV. The CDR3 loop spans 14 amino acids. CDR3: CASSGLRGTPRAFF. The DNA of the CDR3 is TGTGCCAGCAGCGGGCTAAGGGGGACCCCTCGAGCTTTCTTT.

Only one count was recorded for this clone. The V call is TRBV6-6, the J call TRBJ2-3; 9 bases agree with TRBD1. The germline V gene encodes CDR1 MNHNY and CDR2 SVGAGI (reference sequence). V gave up 5 bases and J gave up 3 bases; unmatched junction bases: 6. CDR3 length: 15 amino acids. CDR3 region: CASSLRDRVTDTQYF. The DNA for the CDR3 is TGTGCCAGCAGTCTCCGGGACAGGGTGACAGATACGCAGTATTTT.

V and J are TRBV30 and TRBJ1-5; the match to TRBD1 covers 8 bases. The germline gives CDR1 GTSNPN, CDR2 SVGIG (reference sequence). The CDR3 has 16 residues. Germline trimming cut 3 bases from V and 5 bases from J; bases unmatched to any gene: 12. CDR3 sequence: CAWSAGGTGGHQPQHF. CDR3 nucleotide sequence: TGTGCCTGGAGCGCGGGGGGGACAGGAGGACATCAGCCCCAGCATTTT.

This chain links TRBV5-5 with TRBJ1-5; 7 bases line up with TRBD1. The CDR3 contains 18 residues. J was trimmed by 4 bases and V by 4 bases; bases with no gene match: 17. The germline CDR1 and CDR2 sequences are SGHKS and YYEKEE (reference sequence). The DNA of the CDR3 is TGTGCCAGCAGCCCTCAAGGGACAGTTCGGATTTTGAATCAGCCCCAGCATTTT. Encoded protein: CASSPQGTVRILNQPQHF.

V usage is TRBV27 and J usage is TRBJ1-1; possible D gene TRBD1, 5 bases. The V end was cut by 8 bases, the J end by 1 base, with 20 bases between. The germline V gene has CDR1 MNHEY and CDR2 SMNVEV (reference sequence). CDR3 length: 16 amino acids. The CDR3 loop is CASLPGMTAGNTEAFF. The CDR3 DNA sequence: TGTGCCAGCCTCCCTGGGATGACAGCCGGGAACACTGAAGCTTTCTTT.

The J gene is TRBJ2-6, the V gene TRBV7-2; perhaps TRBD2 as D (5 bases). Germline lookup yields CDR1 SGHTA and CDR2 FQGNSA. The CDR3 extends over 19 amino acids. Between the trimmed V and J ends, which lost 4 bases and 2 bases, there was a span of 21 bases. DNA for the CDR3: TGTGCCAGCAGCTCCTTACTAGTCACCACCTCTACTGGGGCCAACGTCCTGACTTTC. Translated: CASSSLLVTTSTGANVLTF.

This chain connects TRBV19 to TRBJ1-6; TRBD1 aligns across 7 bases. Germline V gives CDR1 LNHDA, CDR2 SQIVND (reference sequence). The V gene end was trimmed by 9 bases and the J gene end by 8 bases; junction bases not matched to a gene: 7. This CDR3 has 13 amino acids. CDR3 DNA sequence: TGTGCCAGCAGGCGGGACAGAGATTCACCCCTCCACTTT. This gives the protein CASRRDRDSPLHF. The full variable domain, completed using reference TRBV19 and TRBJ1-6, is DGGITQSPKYLFRKEGQNVTLSCEQNLNHDAMYWYRQDPGQGLRLIYYSQIVNDFQKGDIAEGYSVSREKKESFPLTVTSAQKNPTAFYLCASRRDRDSPLHFGNGTRLTVT.

The chain is built from TRBV7-9 and TRBJ2-1, with 7 bases fitting TRBD2. J lost 9 bases, V lost 4 bases, and 3 bases had no gene match. The CDR3 loop spans 12 amino acids. Germline V lookup: CDR1 SEHNR, CDR2 FQNEAQ (reference sequence). The CDR3 region has the DNA TGTGCCAGCAGCTCGACTAGCTTTGAGCAGTTCTTC. Residues: CASSSTSFEQFF.

The V call is TRBV19, the J call TRBJ2-7; 7 bases agree with TRBD2. The germline CDR1 and CDR2 sequences are LNHDA and SQIVND (reference sequence). This CDR3 spans 13 amino acids. J was trimmed by 2 bases and V by 5 bases; bases with no gene match: 3. The DNA of the CDR3 is TGTGCCAGTAGTCAGGGACTAACCTACGAGCAGTACTTC. Protein: CASSQGLTYEQYF.

This clone turned up a few times. This chain joins TRBV7-2 and TRBJ1-2; D possibly corresponds to TRBD1 (6 bases). The V and J ends lost 5 bases and 0 bases respectively, with 13 bases between them. The CDR3 runs 15 residues. Germline assignment: CDR1 SGHTA and CDR2 FQGNSA. The CDR3 DNA is TGTGCCAGCAGCAAAGGGGGGGCCTCTAACTATGGCTACACCTTC. Protein: CASSKGGASNYGYTF.

The rearrangement joins TRBV27 to TRBJ1-1; D is uncertain. Germline CDR1 is MNHEY and CDR2 is SMNVEV (reference sequence). The CDR3 is 13 amino acids. Trimming removed 4 bases at V and 4 bases at J, with 10 bases between. CDR3 amino acids: CASSYGGSTEAFF. In DNA form, the CDR3 reads TGTGCCAGCAGTTACGGCGGTAGCACTGAAGCTTTCTTT.

This chain links TRBV19 with TRBJ1-2, with 7 positions matching TRBD1. The CDR3 extends over 15 amino acids. Germline V gives CDR1 LNHDA, CDR2 SQIVND (reference sequence). V was pared by 0 bases and J by 4 bases, with 5 bases of the junction left unmatched. The CDR3 region has the DNA TGTGCCAGTAGTATAGAGATGGCAGGGGGCTATGGCTACACCTTC. Its translation is CASSIEMAGGYGYTF.

The CDR3 loop reads CASSKPGLPPYEQYF. The CDR3, as DNA: TGTGCCAGCAGCAAGCCGGGACTACCTCCCTACGAGCAGTACTTC. This chain connects TRBV7-8 to TRBJ2-7; 7 bases align to TRBD2. CDR1 and CDR2 from the germline V gene are SGHVS and FQNEAQ. This CDR3 region has 15 residues. The V gene end was trimmed by 5 bases and the J gene end by 2 bases; junction bases not matched to a gene: 9.

The chain has TRBV15 and TRBJ2-7; TRBD1 might be the D (5 bases). V dropped 0 bases and J dropped 1 base, with 7 bases sitting between them. CDR3 length equals 14 residues. Germline loops: CDR1 LNHNV, CDR2 YYDKDF (reference sequence). CDR3 coding DNA: TGTGCCACCAGCAGAGACAGGGCTTCCTACGAGCAGTACTTC. Translated, it gives CATSRDRASYEQYF.

The chain joins TRBV7-2 to TRBJ2-7, with D tentatively TRBD2 (5 bases). The CDR3 has 14 residues. V lost 7 bases, J lost 0 bases, and 13 bases lay in between. Per the germline V gene, CDR1 is SGHTA and CDR2 is FQGNSA. In DNA, the CDR3 is TGTGCCAGCACCTCTACTAGTGGCTCCTACGAGCAGTACTTC. Protein sequence: CASTSTSGSYEQYF.

This chain connects TRBV5-4 to TRBJ2-3; 10 bases line up with TRBD2. Per the germline V gene, CDR1 is SGHNT and CDR2 is YYREEE (reference sequence). V lost 3 bases and J lost 4; bases outside the gene matches: 17. This CDR3 has 19 amino acids. The CDR3 protein is CASSSLARHTSGIADTQYF. CDR3 nucleotides: TGTGCCAGCAGCTCTCTAGCGAGGCATACTAGCGGGATCGCAGATACGCAGTATTTT.

About this clone: The junction departs from germline at one end; a sequencing error may be responsible. V and J are TRBV19 and TRBJ2-5; D not resolved. Germline V CDR1 and CDR2: LNHDA, SQIVND (reference sequence). This CDR3 has 14 residues. This chain's CDR3 is CAGSITPRGETQYF. In DNA, the CDR3 is TGTGCCGGTAGTATAACCCCACGAGGAGAGACCCAGTACTTC.

This chain uses TRBV5-1 with TRBJ2-7; D unresolved. This CDR3 has 13 amino acids. From germline, CDR1 is SGHRS and CDR2 YFSETQ. With 6 bases removed from V and 0 bases from J, the gap between germline ends came to 10 bases. CDR3 protein: CASTPGGSYEQYF. The DNA for the CDR3 is TGCGCCAGCACCCCTGGCGGCTCCTACGAGCAGTACTTC.

The chain is built from TRBV6-5 and TRBJ1-1, with D hard to call. The CDR3 length is 13 residues. V lost 2 bases and J 1 base, leaving 5 bases between the germline ends. The V gene's germline CDR1 is MNHEY and CDR2 SVGAGI. The CDR3 here is CASSYGQNTEAFF. The CDR3 coding sequence is TGTGCCAGCAGTTACGGGCAGAACACTGAAGCTTTCTTT.

This clone was detected only a few times. This sequence joins TRBV30 and TRBJ1-1; D is ambiguous. Germline values: CDR1 GTSNPN, CDR2 SVGIG (reference sequence). Trimming left V 2 bases short and J 8 bases short, with 9 bases between. The CDR3 is made up of 11 amino acids. The CDR3 DNA follows: TGTGCCTGGAGTAAGAGTAAGGAAGCTTTCTTT. Translated: CAWSKSKEAFF. Drawing the rest from reference TRBV30 and TRBJ1-1, the complete variable domain is SQTIHQWPATLVQPVGSPLSLECTVEGTSNPNLYWYRQAAGRGLQLLFYSVGIGQISSEVPQNLSASRPQDRQFILSSKKLLLSDSGFYLCAWSKSKEAFFGQGTRLTVV.

This chain joins TRBV29-1 and TRBJ2-1, with D possibly matching TRBD1 (5 bases). The V end was cut by 4 bases, the J end by 8 bases, with 15 bases between. Looked up from germline, CDR1 is SQVTM and CDR2 is ANQGSEA. The CDR3 consists of 13 residues. CDR3 in amino acids: CSVATGRNDEQFF. The CDR3 coding sequence is TGCAGCGTTGCCACAGGCAGGAACGATGAGCAGTTCTTC.

The J gene is TRBJ1-1, the V gene TRBV5-1; D might be TRBD1 (6 bases). The CDR3 length is 16 residues. CDR1 is SGHRS and CDR2 is YFSETQ in the germline V gene. V was trimmed by 4 bases and J by 1 base, leaving 17 bases between them. As DNA, the CDR3 is TGCGCCAGCAGCCCAATAGAGAGGGGGACGAACACTGAAGCTTTCTTT. Its protein is CASSPIERGTNTEAFF.

V usage is TRBV13 and J usage is TRBJ1-1; 9 bases agree with TRBD1. Germline V gene lookup returns CDR1 PRHDT and CDR2 FYEKMQ (reference sequence). The CDR3 consists of 14 residues. Trimming cost V 6 bases and J 4 bases; bases outside gene matches: 6. The chain's CDR3 is CASRTGGRGTEAFF. The CDR3, as DNA: TGTGCCAGCAGGACAGGGGGTCGGGGCACTGAAGCTTTCTTT.

The chain links TRBV4-1 to TRBJ1-1, with a tentative D call TRBD1 (6 bases). V lost 0 bases and J lost 8, with 16 bases in between. Germline V gene data show CDR1 as MGHRA and CDR2 as YSYEKL. This CDR3 is 15 amino acids long. CDR3 sequence (DNA): TGCGCCAGCAGCCAAGAGTCCGGCGTTACAGGGGAAGCTTTCTTT. This encodes CASSQESGVTGEAFF.

The chain has TRBV5-6 and TRBJ2-1, with 7 bases identical to TRBD2. The germline gives CDR1 SGHDT, CDR2 YYEEEE. The CDR3 runs 13 residues. J gave up 7 bases and V 4 bases, and 5 bases lay outside the gene matches. The DNA of the CDR3 is TGTGCCAGCAGCCCGGCCGGGAGGAATGAGCAGTTCTTC. It codes for CASSPAGRNEQFF.

The CDR3 sequence: CSVELAGYNEQFF. CDR3 in DNA: TGCAGCGTTGAACTAGCGGGTTACAATGAGCAGTTCTTC. The rearrangement joins TRBV29-1 to TRBJ2-1, with TRBD2 identical over 8 bases. V lost 2 bases and J lost 4; bases outside the gene matches: 1. CDR1 and CDR2 (germline): SQVTM, ANQGSEA. The CDR3 is 13 residues long.